The 17 T cell receptor beta chains below all came from one sample that was sequenced in a study of cytomegalovirus exposure and HLA in healthy donors. Here immunoSEQ multiplex PCR was the method, and the copy in TCRdb shows in-frame clones only, minus some. Among about 200,000 clones listed, 81% were seen once. The material sequenced was PBMCs. Source of these receptors: a woman under 40 in good health and CMV-seronegative.

V gene TRBV7-2 combines with J gene TRBJ2-2; D gene unclear. CDR1 SGHTA and CDR2 FQGNSA come from the germline V gene. The CDR3 covers 12 residues. V lost 8 bases and J 3 bases, leaving 7 bases between the germline ends. CDR3 in amino acids: CASVRDTGELFF. The CDR3 region has the DNA TGTGCCAGCGTACGGGACACCGGGGAGCTGTTTTTT. Combining the CDR3 with reference TRBV7-2 and TRBJ2-2 gives the whole variable domain GAGVSQSPSNKVTEKGKDVELRCDPISGHTALYWYRQSLGQGLEFLIYFQGNSAPDKSGLPSDRFSAERTGGSVSTLTIQRTQQEDSAVYLCASVRDTGELFFGEGSRLTVL.

This clone was picked up a small number of times. The same CDR3 can be traced to other DNA sequences in this sample. The chain carries TRBV5-4 and TRBJ2-3; D unresolved. This CDR3 comprises 12 residues. The germline V and J ends were trimmed by 2 bases and 3 bases, with 4 bases remaining between them. Germline-derived CDR1 and CDR2 are SGHNT and YYREEE (reference sequence). The CDR3 reads CASSLSTDTQYF. The CDR3 DNA reads TGTGCCAGCAGCTTATCAACAGATACGCAGTATTTT.

The V gene is TRBV28, the J gene TRBJ2-3, with 13 positions matching TRBD2. The CDR3 loop spans 17 amino acids. The germline V gene encodes CDR1 MDHEN and CDR2 SYDVKM. V was pared by 1 base and J by 0 bases, with 1 base of the junction left unmatched. The CDR3 is CASSLLLAGGSTDTQYF. DNA for the CDR3: TGTGCCAGCAGTTTATTACTAGCGGGAGGGAGCACAGATACGCAGTATTTT.

The chain joins TRBV6-5 to TRBJ2-3, with a possible D match to TRBD2 (5 bases). The CDR3 has 13 amino acids. Deletions cut 6 bases from V and 6 bases from J, with 13 bases between. CDR1 and CDR2 (germline): MNHEY, SVGAGI. The DNA for the CDR3 is TGTGCCAGCAGACTAGTCCGCTACGATACGCAGTATTTT. Protein: CASRLVRYDTQYF.

The rearrangement links TRBV9 to TRBJ1-1; 8 bases line up with TRBD1. The V and J ends lost 4 bases and 4 bases, in that order; junction bases with no gene match: 6. CDR3 length equals 14 residues. Germline V CDR1 and CDR2: SGDLS, YYNGEE. DNA of the CDR3: TGTGCCAGCAGCAGGGAAACAGGGGGCACTGAAGCTTTCTTT. This gives the protein CASSRETGGTEAFF.

This clone was seen a single time. This chain uses TRBV7-8 with TRBJ2-1; 11 bases map to TRBD2. The V gene end was trimmed by 3 bases and the J gene end by 2 bases; junction bases not matched to a gene: 6. The germline V gene encodes CDR1 SGHVS and CDR2 FQNEAQ. The CDR3 has 17 amino acids. The CDR3 region is CASSFEGLAGPYNEQFF. The CDR3 DNA reads as TGTGCCAGCAGCTTCGAAGGACTAGCGGGCCCCTACAATGAGCAGTTCTTC.

This chain connects TRBV7-2 to TRBJ2-1; TRBD2 matches 12 bases. V lost 1 base, J lost 4 bases, and 5 bases stayed unmatched. Germline V lookup: CDR1 SGHTA, CDR2 FQGNSA. The CDR3 has 17 residues. Here the CDR3 reads CASSLGVGTSGYNEQFF. In nucleotides, the CDR3 is TGTGCCAGCAGCTTAGGAGTCGGGACTAGCGGGTACAATGAGCAGTTCTTC.

The chain combines TRBV5-6 with TRBJ2-2, with TRBD2 matching over 8 bases. Losses at the gene ends were 4 bases for V and 5 bases for J; bases not matched to a gene: 7. The CDR3 has 15 residues. In germline, CDR1 is SGHDT, CDR2 YYEEEE. CDR3 bases: TGTGCCAGCAGCATTGGACTAGCTGGGACCGGGGAGCTGTTTTTT. Translation: CASSIGLAGTGELFF.

The chain carries TRBV20-1 and TRBJ2-7; D not resolved. The CDR3 has 11 residues. The germline V and J ends were trimmed by 6 bases and 5 bases, with 11 bases remaining between them. Germline CDR1 is DFQATT and CDR2 is SNEGSKA (reference sequence). The CDR3 spells CSAPRSHEQYF. The DNA of the CDR3 is TGCAGTGCCCCGCGGTCTCACGAGCAGTACTTC.

The V gene is TRBV7-3, the J gene TRBJ2-5; 12 bases fit TRBD2. Germline loops: CDR1 SGHTA, CDR2 FQGTGA. The J segment lost 1 base and the V segment lost 1 base, leaving 4 bases of the junction unmatched. This CDR3 has 17 residues. The CDR3 DNA reads as TGTGCCAGCAGCTTAAACGGACTAGCGGGGCCCCAAGAGACCCAGTACTTC. Translated: CASSLNGLAGPQETQYF. The whole variable domain, remainder taken from reference TRBV7-3 and TRBJ2-5, is GAGVSQTPSNKVTEKGKYVELRCDPISGHTALYWYRQSLGQGPEFLIYFQGTGAADDSGLPNDRFFAVRPEGSVSTLKIQRTERGDSAVYLCASSLNGLAGPQETQYFGPGTRLLVL.

This chain joins TRBV4-2 and TRBJ2-5; D perhaps matches TRBD2 (5 bases). There are 14 residues in the CDR3. Germline CDR1 is LGHNA and CDR2 is YNFKEQ. The germline V and J ends were trimmed by 3 bases and 2 bases, with 10 bases remaining between them. The CDR3 DNA reads TGTGCCAGCAGCCAGGAGGACTTTCAAGAGACCCAGTACTTC. This encodes CASSQEDFQETQYF.

The V call is TRBV7-8, the J call TRBJ1-2; D is perhaps TRBD1 (5 bases). Trimming stripped 5 bases from V and 2 bases from J, with 18 bases between. The CDR3 contains 16 residues. Germline CDR1 is SGHVS and CDR2 is FQNEAQ. The CDR3 is CASSAGNLLINYGYTF. The CDR3 DNA reads as TGTGCCAGCAGCGCAGGGAACCTACTAATCAACTATGGCTACACCTTC. Full variable domain (outside the CDR3, taken from reference TRBV7-8 and TRBJ1-2): GAGVSQSPRYKVAKRGQDVALRCDPISGHVSLFWYQQALGQGPEFLTYFQNEAQLDKSGLPSDRFFAERPEGSVSTLKIQRTQQEDSAVYLCASSAGNLLINYGYTFGSGTRLTVV.

This chain links TRBV5-1 with TRBJ2-7; TRBD1 is a possible D gene (6 bases). V was shortened by 0 bases and J by 2 bases, with 12 bases between the two germline ends. The length of the CDR3 is 15 residues. Germline V CDR1 and CDR2: SGHRS, YFSETQ. The CDR3 coding sequence is TGCGCCAGCAGCTTGGTAGGGACATCCGCCTACGAGCAGTACTTC. Its protein product is CASSLVGTSAYEQYF.

The J gene is TRBJ2-7, the V gene TRBV5-1; 13 bases fit TRBD2. There are 15 residues in the CDR3. Trimming at V came to 3 bases and at J to 2 bases, leaving 2 bases not matched to a gene. CDR1 and CDR2 (germline): SGHRS, YFSETQ. CDR3 bases: TGCGCCAGCAGCTCACTAGCGGGAGGGCCCTACGAGCAGTACTTC. The encoded protein is CASSSLAGGPYEQYF.

This chain uses TRBV7-6 with TRBJ2-3; TRBD2 agrees at 10 bases. The CDR3 covers 16 residues. V shed 1 base and J 2 bases; nucleotides not matched to a gene: 3. The germline gives CDR1 SGHVS, CDR2 FNYEAQ. CDR3 bases: TGTGCCAGCAGCTTAGTAGCGGGGGGAAACACAGATACGCAGTATTTT. As protein: CASSLVAGGNTDTQYF. The variable domain in full, with the rest retrieved from reference TRBV7-6 and TRBJ2-3, is GAGVSQSPRYKVTKRGQDVALRCDPISGHVSLYWYRQALGQGPEFLTYFNYEAQQDKSGLPNDRFSAERPEGSISTLTIQRTEQRDSAMYRCASSLVAGGNTDTQYFGPGTRLTVL.

The rearrangement joins TRBV7-9 to TRBJ1-6; the match to TRBD1 covers 7 bases. CDR1 SEHNR and CDR2 FQNEAQ come from the germline V gene (reference sequence). Unmatched junction bases numbered 4, after V lost 5 bases and J lost 0 bases. CDR3 length equals 16 residues. Written as DNA, the CDR3 is TGTGCCAGCAGCCCATCAGGGGGCTCCTATAATTCACCCCTCCACTTT. Its protein product is CASSPSGGSYNSPLHF.

CDR3 nucleotides: TGTGCCAGCTCACCGGCGAACCTCAATTCGTTTACTTTGCGGGAGGCCTACGAGCAGTACTTC. Residues: CASSPANLNSFTLREAYEQYF. The chain links TRBV18 to TRBJ2-7; TRBD2 matches at 8 bases. This CDR3 spans 21 amino acids. CDR1 and CDR2 (germline): KGHSH, LQKENI. V lost 3 bases to trimming and J lost 2 bases; unmatched junction nucleotides: 24. Combining the CDR3 with reference TRBV18 and TRBJ2-7 gives the whole variable domain NAGVMQNPRHLVRRRGQEARLRCSPMKGHSHVYWYRQLPEEGLKFMVYLQKENIIDESGMPKERFSAEFPKEGPSILRIQQVVRGDSAAYFCASSPANLNSFTLREAYEQYFGPGTRLTVT.